This is a list of T cell receptor beta chains from one sample in a study of T cells in localized non-small cell lung cancer. Assay: immunoSEQ multiplex PCR; the TCRdb copy retains only in-frame clones and omits some. This sample has 27,000 or so clones, with 82% found just once. The source was peripheral blood, collected before any cancer treatment. All receptors come from a woman aged 35 to 75 with stage I lung adenocarcinoma. CDR3s include the opening cysteine and the closing phenylalanine or tryptophan. A D gene is named only where the DNA matches it firmly. Expanded clones are given a class, and other clones once, few, many or no size at all.

v_gene: TRBV4-3; j_gene: TRBJ2-6; abundance: few; d_gene: TRBD2; CDR3aa: CASSESSGGDGANVLTF; CDR3nt: TGCGCCAGCAGCGAAAGTAGCGGGGGGGACGGGGCCAACGTCCTGACTTTC
v_gene: TRBV20-1; j_gene: TRBJ2-5; abundance: .; d_gene: .; CDR3aa: CSARVLETQYF; CDR3nt: TGCAGTGCTAGAGTTTTGGAGACCCAGTACTTC
v_gene: TRBV11-3; j_gene: TRBJ2-3; abundance: once; d_gene: .; CDR3aa: CASSLDSDTQYF; CDR3nt: TGTGCCAGCAGCTTAGACAGTGATACGCAGTATTTT
v_gene: TRBV27; j_gene: TRBJ1-5; abundance: once; d_gene: .; CDR3aa: CASSSGYGQPQHF; CDR3nt: TGTGCCAGCAGTTCGGGATACGGACAGCCCCAGCATTTT
v_gene: TRBV19; j_gene: TRBJ1-1; abundance: .; d_gene: .; CDR3aa: CASSLVTEAFF; CDR3nt: TGTGCCAGTAGTTTGGTCACTGAAGCTTTCTTT
v_gene: TRBV7-9; j_gene: TRBJ1-1; abundance: .; d_gene: .; CDR3aa: CASSFSGITEAFF; CDR3nt: TGTGCCAGCAGCTTCTCCGGAATCACTGAAGCTTTCTTT
v_gene: TRBV2; j_gene: TRBJ2-7; abundance: .; d_gene: TRBD2; CDR3aa: CASAGGGTYEQYF; CDR3nt: TGTGCCAGCGCTGGCGGGGGGACCTACGAGCAGTACTTC
v_gene: TRBV5-4; j_gene: TRBJ1-1; abundance: .; d_gene: .; CDR3aa: CASSRGPEAFF; CDR3nt: TGTGCCAGCAGCCGGGGCCCCGAAGCTTTCTTT
v_gene: TRBV9; j_gene: TRBJ1-3; abundance: .; d_gene: .; CDR3aa: CASSVATGPSPNTIYF; CDR3nt: TGTGCCAGCAGCGTAGCAACCGGGCCCTCACCTAACACCATATATTTT
v_gene: TRBV7-3; j_gene: TRBJ1-2; abundance: .; d_gene: TRBD1; CDR3aa: CASSQAGGPSYGYTF; CDR3nt: TGTGCCAGCAGCCAGGCAGGGGGCCCGAGCTATGGCTACACCTTC